These 26 T cell receptor beta chains were all obtained from the same sample, sequenced in a study of blood T cell repertoires in COVID-19. Clones were sequenced by immunoSEQ multiplex PCR, and TCRdb holds only the in-frame ones, with some missing. Of over 250,000 clones detected, approximately 91% appear once; the ten largest clones hold about 2.5%. The source material was peripheral blood. These receptors all stem from a person aged 18 to 35 with COVID-19, enrolled during active disease.

This clone appeared a few times. The chain recombines TRBV5-1 with TRBJ1-3, with D perhaps matching TRBD1 (5 bases). This CDR3 contains 15 residues. Germline assignment: CDR1 SGHRS and CDR2 YFSETQ. V was trimmed by 6 bases and J by 1 base, leaving 14 bases between them. CDR3 in amino acids: CASKTDESSGNTIYF. In DNA, the CDR3 is TGCGCCAGCAAGACAGACGAATCATCTGGAAACACCATATATTTT.

V and J are TRBV28 and TRBJ1-3; D is possibly TRBD1 (5 bases). The CDR3 totals 14 residues. Germline values: CDR1 MDHEN, CDR2 SYDVKM. Between the trimmed V and J ends, which lost 7 bases and 3 bases, there was a span of 13 bases. CDR3 residues: CASTATRDGNTIYF. Here the CDR3 DNA reads TGTGCCAGCACCGCCACCAGGGATGGAAACACCATATATTTT.

The rearrangement uses TRBV2 and TRBJ2-3; 7 nucleotides agree with TRBD2. Germline V CDR1 and CDR2: SNHLY, FYNNEI. CDR3 length: 12 residues. With 0 bases clipped from V and 9 bases from J, the junction kept 0 bases outside the gene matches. CDR3 DNA: TGTGCCAGCAGTGAAGCGGGGGGGACGCAGTATTTT. It codes for CASSEAGGTQYF.

The genes are TRBV2 and TRBJ2-7; no clear D. This CDR3 spans 14 amino acids. Germline CDR1 is SNHLY and CDR2 is FYNNEI. V lost 4 bases to trimming and J lost 3 bases, with 13 bases between them. CDR3 region: CASSGLTAGYEQYF. CDR3 nucleotides: TGTGCCAGCAGTGGGCTCACAGCCGGCTACGAGCAGTACTTC.

The chain recombines TRBV5-1 with TRBJ2-2; 11 nucleotides align to TRBD2. The CDR3 consists of 16 residues. Germline loops: CDR1 SGHRS, CDR2 YFSETQ. Trimming cost V 0 bases and J 6 bases; bases outside gene matches: 4. DNA of the CDR3: TGCGCCAGCAGCTTGGTAGCGGGAGGGACCTCCGGGGAGCTGTTTTTT. Amino acid sequence: CASSLVAGGTSGELFF.

This clone was observed once. This chain uses TRBV7-2 with TRBJ2-7; D may be TRBD2 (5 bases). The CDR3 loop spans 14 amino acids. Germline lookup yields CDR1 SGHTA and CDR2 FQGNSA. Trimming left V 1 base short and J 3 bases short, with 10 bases between. The CDR3 reads CASSLVLGVYEQYF. CDR3 DNA: TGTGCCAGCAGCTTAGTGTTGGGAGTCTACGAGCAGTACTTC. Based on the CDR3 plus reference TRBV7-2 and TRBJ2-7, the full variable domain is GAGVSQSPSNKVTEKGKDVELRCDPISGHTALYWYRQSLGQGLEFLIYFQGNSAPDKSGLPSDRFSAERTGGSVSTLTIQRTQQEDSAVYLCASSLVLGVYEQYFGPGTRLTVT.

The J gene is TRBJ2-1, the V gene TRBV20-1; 10 bases line up with TRBD2. The ends lost 3 bases at V and 6 bases at J; junction bases unmatched: 8. Germline lookup yields CDR1 DFQATT and CDR2 SNEGSKA (reference sequence). The CDR3 spans 15 residues. The CDR3 loop reads CSASSSGSISNEQFF. CDR3 sequence (DNA): TGCAGTGCTAGTTCTAGCGGGAGCATTAGCAATGAGCAGTTCTTC.

The chain is built from TRBV19 and TRBJ2-2; 8 positions match TRBD2. The CDR3 spans 15 residues. Germline V lookup: CDR1 LNHDA, CDR2 SQIVND (reference sequence). Trimming removed 5 bases from V and 6 bases from J; junction bases left unmatched: 8. CDR3 sequence: CASSVALAGPGELFF. As DNA, the CDR3 is TGTGCCAGTAGTGTGGCCCTAGCGGGCCCCGGGGAGCTGTTTTTT.

The chain employs TRBV10-2 and TRBJ1-5, with a possible D match to TRBD1 (6 bases). The CDR3 spans 11 residues. Trimming shortened V by 8 bases and J by 9 bases, and 11 bases separated the two germline ends. The germline V gene encodes CDR1 WSHSY and CDR2 SAAADI. The CDR3 reads CASAGEGPQHF. CDR3 bases: TGCGCCAGCGCAGGGGAAGGGCCCCAGCATTTT.

The chain recombines TRBV6-5 with TRBJ2-3; 8 bases are a match to TRBD2. Germline CDR1 MNHEY, CDR2 SVGAGI. The CDR3 is 15 residues long. Trimming cost V 6 bases and J 0 bases; bases outside gene matches: 5. Here the CDR3 DNA reads TGTGCCAGCAGATCCAGCGGGGGAAGCACAGATACGCAGTATTTT. Amino acids: CASRSSGGSTDTQYF.

This chain connects TRBV4-1 to TRBJ1-5, with TRBD1 as a possible D gene (5 bases). V dropped 0 bases and J dropped 7 bases, with 13 bases sitting between them. This CDR3 has 15 amino acids. Germline V gene sequence: CDR1 MGHRA, CDR2 YSYEKL. In nucleotides, the CDR3 is TGCGCCAGCAGCCAAGATCCCGGGGGACTCCAGCCCCAGCATTTT. Translation gives CASSQDPGGLQPQHF.

This clone was seen more than once but under ten times. The chain couples TRBV11-2 to TRBJ2-5; 9 bases are shared with TRBD1. CDR3 size: 15 residues. The J segment lost 5 bases and the V segment lost 4 bases, leaving 8 bases of the junction unmatched. The germline CDR1 and CDR2 sequences are SGHAT and FQNNGV. In DNA form, the CDR3 reads TGTGCCAGCAGCTCGCGGACAGGGGCGGGGGAGACCCAGTACTTC. Encoded protein: CASSSRTGAGETQYF.

Concerning this clone itself: The conserved closing phenylalanine or tryptophan is absent in this CDR3, likely reflecting a read error. The limits of the CDR3 on the DNA are not certain, so only TCRdb's listed CDR3 is given. V gene TRBV11-2 combines with J gene TRBJ2-3; the table names TRBD1, a call not compared with the DNA. Germline V lookup: CDR1 SGHAT, CDR2 FQNNGV. The CDR3 spans 12 amino acids, including both terminal residues. CDR3 amino acids: CASSLDRGHVVL.

This clone was found once. The rearrangement uses TRBV18 and TRBJ2-5, with D possibly matching TRBD1 (6 bases). Germline loops: CDR1 KGHSH, CDR2 LQKENI. This CDR3 has 14 amino acids. The germline V and J ends were trimmed by 2 bases and 3 bases, with 10 bases remaining between them. The CDR3 coding sequence is TGTGCCAGCTCACCATTCTCAGGGGAAGAGACCCAGTACTTC. Amino acid sequence: CASSPFSGEETQYF.

The gene calls are TRBV4-2 and TRBJ2-7, with 8 bases lining up with TRBD2. The CDR3 contains 14 residues. Trimming at V came to 2 bases and at J to 6 bases, leaving 6 bases not matched to a gene. Germline values: CDR1 LGHNA, CDR2 YNFKEQ. CDR3: CASSQKGLASEQYF. The CDR3 nucleotides read TGTGCCAGCAGCCAAAAAGGACTAGCCAGCGAGCAGTACTTC.

This clone was seen once. DNA for the CDR3: TGTGCCAGCAGTTACTCGTCAGGGGGAGCTAATGAAAAACTGTTTTTT. The encoded protein is CASSYSSGGANEKLFF. The chain employs TRBV6-5 and TRBJ1-4; 7 nucleotides line up with TRBD1. With 0 bases clipped from V and 3 bases from J, the junction kept 4 bases outside the gene matches. The CDR3 is 16 residues long. CDR1 is MNHEY and CDR2 is SVGAGI in the germline V gene.

This CDR3 reads CASSRGTGRADTQYF. The CDR3 DNA is TGCGCCAGCAGCCGAGGGACAGGGAGGGCAGATACGCAGTATTTT. The rearrangement uses TRBV4-1 and TRBJ2-3; 9 bases are a match to TRBD1. Germline-derived CDR1 and CDR2 are MGHRA and YSYEKL. The junction had 6 bases not matched to a gene; V was cut back by 4 bases and J by 4 bases. CDR3 length: 15 amino acids.

The chain employs TRBV5-6 and TRBJ1-4; no reliable D call. This CDR3 has 11 residues. V was trimmed by 4 bases and J by 8 bases, leaving 6 bases between them. CDR1 is SGHDT, CDR2 YYEEEE, per germline. The CDR3 DNA is TGTGCCAGCAGCCTCGGGGAAAAACTGTTTTTT. It translates to CASSLGEKLFF.

V gene TRBV13 combines with J gene TRBJ2-1; 8 bases are shared with TRBD2. There are 14 residues in the CDR3. V dropped 8 bases and J dropped 7; count of bases not matched to a gene: 10. The germline CDR1 and CDR2 sequences are PRHDT and FYEKMQ (reference sequence). In nucleotides, the CDR3 is TGTGCCAGCTCACGGGAGGGGATCAATAATGAGCAGTTCTTC. This gives the protein CASSREGINNEQFF.

The chain links TRBV11-2 to TRBJ2-2; 7 bases map to TRBD2. CDR3 size: 16 residues. The trim removed 5 bases at V and 5 bases at J, leaving 11 bases unmatched. CDR1 and CDR2 (germline): SGHAT, FQNNGV. The CDR3 region has the DNA TGTGCCAGCAGCCTTACTTTAGCGGGTGCAACCGGGGAGCTGTTTTTT. Translated, it gives CASSLTLAGATGELFF. Based on the CDR3 plus reference TRBV11-2 and TRBJ2-2, the full variable domain is EAGVAQSPRYKIIEKRQSVAFWCNPISGHATLYWYQQILGQGPKLLIQFQNNGVVDDSQLPKDRFSAERLKGVDSTLKIQPAKLEDSAVYLCASSLTLAGATGELFFGEGSRLTVL.

The genes are TRBV3-1 (or the pseudogene TRBV3-2) and TRBJ1-1; 9 bases align to TRBD1. CDR1 and CDR2 (germline): LGHDT, YNNKEL (reference sequence). V lost 4 bases and J lost 6; bases outside the gene matches: 6. The CDR3 is 14 residues long. CDR3 amino acids: CASSRDRVLSEAFF. DNA for the CDR3: TGTGCCAGCAGCCGGGACAGGGTATTGTCTGAAGCTTTCTTT.

J is TRBJ2-2 and V is TRBV28; 7 positions agree with TRBD1. The CDR3 contains 14 residues. J was trimmed by 3 bases and V by 6 bases; bases with no gene match: 4. Per the germline V gene, CDR1 is MDHEN and CDR2 is SYDVKM. DNA of the CDR3: TGTGCCAGCAGCCTCGGACAGGACACCGGGGAGCTGTTTTTT. It yields the protein CASSLGQDTGELFF.

This sequence joins TRBV19 and TRBJ2-7; D unclear. Germline V gene lookup returns CDR1 LNHDA and CDR2 SQIVND (reference sequence). V gave up 1 base and J gave up 0 bases, with 7 bases separating them. CDR3 size: 14 residues. CDR3 amino acids: CASSIGGNSYEQYF. CDR3 sequence (DNA): TGTGCCAGTAGTATAGGTGGCAACTCCTACGAGCAGTACTTC.

This clone has just one count. The chain recombines TRBV5-5 with TRBJ2-1; tentative D call: TRBD2 (5 bases). The CDR3 spans 13 residues. Germline CDR1 reads SGHKS; CDR2 reads YYEKEE (reference sequence). V dropped 4 bases and J dropped 0 bases, with 5 bases sitting between them. CDR3 sequence: CASSRDSYNEQFF. The CDR3 DNA follows: TGTGCCAGCAGCCGGGACTCCTACAATGAGCAGTTCTTC.

Notes on this clone: This could be a read error, since a much larger clone is one nucleotide away. V usage is TRBV7-9 and J usage is TRBJ1-2; D is uncertain. The CDR3 is made up of 14 amino acids. In germline, CDR1 is SEHNR, CDR2 FQNEAQ (reference sequence). The V and J ends lost 1 base and 5 bases respectively, with 11 bases between them. CDR3 amino acids: CASSLESTEYGYTF. The CDR3 DNA sequence: TGTGCCAGCAGCTTAGAGTCCACAGAATATGGCTACACCTTC.

This clone was found once. J is TRBJ2-5 and V is TRBV15; 14 bases line up with TRBD2. The CDR3 covers 19 residues. Germline lookup yields CDR1 LNHNV and CDR2 YYDKDF (reference sequence). V lost 2 bases to trimming and J lost 5 bases; unmatched junction nucleotides: 13. CDR3 in amino acids: CATSRSGLAGVPRGETQYF. CDR3 bases: TGTGCCACCAGCAGATCGGGACTAGCGGGAGTCCCCCGGGGGGAGACCCAGTACTTC.